This T cell receptor (beta chain) was recorded in a study of CD8+CD57+ T cells in acquired aplastic anemia. Whole-study context: DNA from sorted CD4+ and CD8+ cells averaged around 3.5 ug. General study points: It was found that 25 to 35 CD8+ CDR3 sequences were shared between patients and controls.

TCR beta VDJ and CDR3 profiling used genomic DNA as template. One entry per CDR3 protein results from TCRdb running MiXCR on the reads. Among about 220,000 distinct CDR3 sequences listed, 40% to 50% were seen once. V shed 8 bases and J shed 0 bases, with 7 bases lying between them. Per germline, CDR1 KGHDR and CDR2 SFDVKD. The CDR3 consists of 13 residues. As concerns this clonotype: Its target is not known.

Sequenced patients had shown CD8+CD57+ cell expansion by flow cytometry. Sequencing input: sorted CD4+, CD8+, or CD8+CD57+ T cells (not recorded which) from PBMCs. This TCR was sampled from a human donor with aplastic anemia. V and J are TRBV24-1 and TRBJ1-3; TRBD1 is a possible D gene (5 bases). The chain's CDR3 is CATTDSSGNTIYF. In nucleotides, the CDR3 is TGTGCCACCACTGACAGCTCTGGAAACACCATATATTTT.